The clone carrying this T cell receptor (beta chain) was observed a few times. Via MiXCR, TCRdb re-called the RT-PCR reads, giving one row per CDR3 protein. The table records 500,000 to 600,000 distinct CDR3 sequences, about an eighth of them present only once. The data are from a study of response to subunit inactivated influenza vaccine. The length of the CDR3 is 15 residues. Trimming removed 4 bases from V and 4 bases from J; junction bases left unmatched: 6. The germline V gene has CDR1 SNHLY and CDR2 FYNNEI. The TCR was taken from a man in his fifties or sixties who received an inactivated influenza vaccine. V and J are TRBV2 and TRBJ2-3; 9 bases are a match to TRBD2. The sequencing here drew on PBMCs from blood, taken on the day of vaccination. CDR3 protein: CASSGYSGRPDTQYF. CDR3 coding DNA: TGTGCCAGCAGTGGATATAGCGGGAGACCAGATACGCAGTATTTT.